These 22 T cell receptor beta chains were sequenced from one sample in a study of blood T cell repertoires in COVID-19. TCRdb's copy holds only in-frame clones and misses some; the assay was immunoSEQ multiplex PCR. The sample has approximately 230,000 clones, 87% seen once. Sequenced material: peripheral blood. Source of these receptors: a man younger than 35 with active or convalescent COVID-19.

In DNA, the CDR3 is TGTGCCAGCAGCCGCCAAGACTCACCGGCCGTCTACGAGCAGTACTTC. Protein sequence: CASSRQDSPAVYEQYF. V gene TRBV3-1 (or the pseudogene TRBV3-2) combines with J gene TRBJ2-7; no reliable D call. CDR1 is LGHDT, CDR2 YNNKEL, per germline (reference sequence). The V gene lost 4 bases and the J gene lost 3 bases, with 19 bases spanning the gap. The CDR3 has 16 residues.

The chain is built from TRBV9 and TRBJ1-2; 10 bases fit TRBD1. The CDR3 is made up of 18 amino acids. CDR1 and CDR2 from the germline V gene are SGDLS and YYNGEE. J gave up 0 bases and V 0 bases, and 8 bases lay outside the gene matches. The CDR3 region is CASSVAQGQGKSNYGYTF. CDR3 nucleotide sequence: TGTGCCAGCAGCGTAGCCCAGGGACAGGGGAAATCTAACTATGGCTACACCTTC.

This chain links TRBV28 with TRBJ2-2, with TRBD1 as a possible D gene (6 bases). CDR1 and CDR2 (germline): MDHEN, SYDVKM. The CDR3 has 12 amino acids. Trimming took off 9 bases at V and 4 bases at J, with 9 bases between the two ends. CDR3 DNA sequence: TGTGCCAGTTCAGGGGTCACCGGGGAGCTGTTTTTT. Protein product: CASSGVTGELFF.

The J gene is TRBJ2-1, the V gene TRBV2; tentative D call: TRBD2 (5 bases). This CDR3 is built from 14 residues. The germline V and J ends were trimmed by 4 bases and 6 bases, with 13 bases remaining between them. Germline V gene sequence: CDR1 SNHLY, CDR2 FYNNEI. The CDR3 region is CASSASGTFNEQFF. CDR3 DNA: TGTGCCAGCAGTGCAAGCGGAACGTTCAATGAGCAGTTCTTC.

The J gene is TRBJ1-1, the V gene TRBV19; TRBD1 is a possible D gene (5 bases). Germline values: CDR1 LNHDA, CDR2 SQIVND (reference sequence). With 3 bases removed from V and 3 bases from J, the gap between germline ends came to 17 bases. The CDR3 runs to 16 residues. For the CDR3, the DNA is TGTGCCAGTAGTATGTCGTGGGGCCGGGGGTACACTGAAGCTTTCTTT. Its protein product is CASSMSWGRGYTEAFF.

V gene TRBV5-4 combines with J gene TRBJ1-2; 9 nucleotides match TRBD1. V lost 5 bases and J lost 2; bases outside the gene matches: 1. The CDR3 consists of 13 residues. CDR1 SGHNT and CDR2 YYREEE come from the germline V gene (reference sequence). The CDR3 DNA follows: TGTGCCAGCAGGGGGACAGGGAACTATGGCTACACCTTC. Translating gives CASRGTGNYGYTF.

The chain has TRBV15 and TRBJ1-1; TRBD1 aligns across 7 bases. V lost 3 bases and J lost 0; bases outside the gene matches: 4. The CDR3 has 15 amino acids. Germline V gene lookup returns CDR1 LNHNV and CDR2 YYDKDF (reference sequence). This CDR3 reads CATSSRTGVNTEAFF. CDR3 DNA: TGTGCCACCAGCAGTCGTACAGGGGTGAACACTGAAGCTTTCTTT.

The rearrangement uses TRBV28 and TRBJ2-7; TRBD1 might be the D (6 bases). The CDR3 sequence is 14 residues long. Germline V gene sequence: CDR1 MDHEN, CDR2 SYDVKM. V lost 6 bases and J 1 base, leaving 13 bases between the germline ends. The chain's CDR3 is CASSHHRESYEQYF. The CDR3 DNA is TGTGCCAGCAGCCATCACAGGGAATCCTACGAGCAGTACTTC.

The genes are TRBV21-1 and TRBJ2-1; the table's D call TRBD2 went unverified against the DNA. TRBV21-1 represents a pseudogene. The CDR3 sequence is 14 residues long. The CDR3 loop reads CANETAAKYNEQFF. In nucleotides, the CDR3 is TGTGCCAACGAGACTGCGGCCAAGTACAATGAGCAGTTCTTC.

The chain joins TRBV18 to TRBJ2-1; D not certain. V lost 1 base, J lost 8 bases, and 6 bases lay in between. The CDR3 runs to 12 residues. Per germline, CDR1 KGHSH and CDR2 LQKENI. CDR3: CASSPLSYEQFF. DNA of the CDR3: TGTGCCAGCTCACCACTGTCGTATGAGCAGTTCTTC.

The table lists this clone with a count of one. The J gene is TRBJ1-2, the V gene TRBV28; 7 bases align to TRBD1. The CDR3 runs to 17 residues. Per germline, CDR1 MDHEN and CDR2 SYDVKM. J was trimmed by 4 bases and V by 6 bases; bases with no gene match: 17. The CDR3 nucleotides are TGTGCCAGCAGCTTGACAGGGAGAGAAGGTGATAGCTATGGCTACACCTTC. As protein: CASSLTGREGDSYGYTF.

The chain employs TRBV5-8 and TRBJ1-2, with D maybe TRBD1 (5 bases). The germline V gene has CDR1 SGHTS and CDR2 YDEGEE. This CDR3 has 14 residues. Trimming cost V 4 bases and J 2 bases, with 12 bases left between them. The CDR3 DNA is TGTGCCAGCAGCACCCCCGGGGGGAACTATGGCTACACCTTC. Translated: CASSTPGGNYGYTF.

This chain uses TRBV11-1 with TRBJ2-1; 12 positions agree with TRBD2. This CDR3 spans 16 amino acids. Germline V gives CDR1 SGHAT, CDR2 FQDESV (reference sequence). V gave up 2 bases and J gave up 4 bases; unmatched junction bases: 3. The CDR3 is CASSLRTSGAYNEQFF. CDR3 nucleotides: TGTGCCAGCAGCTTACGGACTAGCGGGGCTTACAATGAGCAGTTCTTC.

This chain links TRBV24-1 with TRBJ2-1; 10 nucleotides line up with TRBD2. Germline loops: CDR1 KGHDR, CDR2 SFDVKD. There are 15 residues in the CDR3. V shed 4 bases, J shed 10 bases, and the junction held 9 bases outside the gene matches. CDR3 sequence reads: CATSDRGLAFGEQFF. CDR3 DNA sequence: TGTGCCACCAGTGACCGGGGACTAGCGTTTGGAGAGCAGTTCTTC.

The V call is TRBV6-1, the J call TRBJ2-7, with TRBD2 matching 11 bases. The CDR3 is 14 residues long. Germline CDR1 is MNHNS and CDR2 is SASEGT. The junction had 4 bases not matched to a gene; V was cut back by 6 bases and J by 3 bases. The CDR3 DNA follows: TGTGCCAGCAGCCATACTAGCGGGAGCTACGAGCAGTACTTC. Translated, it gives CASSHTSGSYEQYF.

The genes are TRBV9 and TRBJ1-2; a possible D gene is TRBD1 (6 bases). Germline V gene sequence: CDR1 SGDLS, CDR2 YYNGEE. There are 14 residues in the CDR3. Between the trimmed V and J ends, which lost 3 bases and 4 bases, there was a span of 13 bases. The CDR3 spells CASSEGTGTYGYTF. The CDR3, as DNA: TGTGCCAGCAGCGAGGGAACAGGGACCTATGGCTACACCTTC.

This clone came up once. The chain combines TRBV13 with TRBJ2-1, with 13 bases aligning to TRBD2. The CDR3 spans 14 residues. Germline CDR1 PRHDT, CDR2 FYEKMQ (reference sequence). Trimming at V came to 4 bases and at J to 9 bases, leaving 3 bases not matched to a gene. The CDR3 protein is CASSSGLAGSEQFF. CDR3 nucleotide sequence: TGTGCCAGCAGCTCGGGACTAGCGGGAAGTGAGCAGTTCTTC.

The CDR3: CASSLGTGRTNTEAFF. The CDR3 DNA reads as TGTGCCAGCAGCTTAGGGACAGGGCGGACGAACACTGAAGCTTTCTTT. V and J are TRBV2 and TRBJ1-1, with TRBD1 matching 9 bases. Germline V gene data show CDR1 as SNHLY and CDR2 as FYNNEI. The V segment lost 6 bases and the J segment 1 base; nucleotides outside the gene matches: 9. The CDR3 loop spans 16 amino acids.

V is TRBV6-6 and J is TRBJ1-1; the D gene is possibly TRBD1 (5 bases). V was cut by 5 bases and J by 4 bases, with 14 bases left in between. The CDR3 sequence is 14 residues long. Germline V CDR1 and CDR2: MNHNY, SVGAGI (reference sequence). The CDR3 nucleotides are TGTGCCAGCAGTCCCATGGGGGGGGGCACTGAAGCTTTCTTT. This gives the protein CASSPMGGGTEAFF.

CDR3 sequence: CASSVPPTSGGAGFRNEQFF. The CDR3 nucleotides are TGTGCCAGCAGCGTACCTCCGACTAGCGGGGGGGCCGGGTTTCGGAATGAGCAGTTCTTC. The gene calls are TRBV9 and TRBJ2-1, with TRBD2 matching over 14 bases. This CDR3 spans 20 amino acids. Germline values: CDR1 SGDLS, CDR2 YYNGEE. Germline trimming cut 1 base from V and 7 bases from J; bases unmatched to any gene: 16.

The V gene is TRBV19, the J gene TRBJ1-1, with D uncertain. V was pared by 9 bases and J by 0 bases, with 11 bases between. Germline CDR1 and CDR2: LNHDA and SQIVND (reference sequence). The CDR3 totals 13 residues. CDR3 sequence: CASRTAMNTEAFF. The CDR3 region has the DNA TGTGCCAGCAGAACAGCTATGAACACTGAAGCTTTCTTT.

The gene calls are TRBV19 and TRBJ1-4; 8 positions agree with TRBD1. Germline trimming cut 0 bases from V and 6 bases from J; bases unmatched to any gene: 6. CDR1 is LNHDA and CDR2 is SQIVND in the germline V gene (reference sequence). The CDR3 is made up of 16 amino acids. The CDR3 DNA follows: TGTGCCAGTAGTATAGATCTCCAGGGGGCGCATGAAAAACTGTTTTTT. Its protein product is CASSIDLQGAHEKLFF. Variable domain in full (rest from reference TRBV19 and TRBJ1-4): DGGITQSPKYLFRKEGQNVTLSCEQNLNHDAMYWYRQDPGQGLRLIYYSQIVNDFQKGDIAEGYSVSREKKESFPLTVTSAQKNPTAFYLCASSIDLQGAHEKLFFGSGTQLSVL.